This T cell receptor (beta chain) comes out of a study of T cells in Graves' hyperthyroidism and ophthalmopathy (dated by TCRdb to the late 2010s). Background for the entire study: Peripheral blood samples were taken at the time of initial diagnosis, prior to any treatment. Prospective prediction of ophthalmopathy was tested in an independent validation cohort of some 19 hyperthyroidism patients and 17 patients who later progressed to ophthalmopathy. Once sampling was done, hyperthyroidism patients were given methimazole at a starting dose of 30 mg daily, whereas ophthalmopathy patients were given high-dose intravenous methylprednisolone. In over five Graves' hyperthyroidism patients, the study also compared T-cell repertoires from thyroid tissue with T-cell repertoires from blood. The approximately 98 discovery patients were randomly divided into training and test sets at a 7:3 ratio. According to the paper, TCR Vbeta CDR3 sequencing was carried out on over 130 peripheral blood samples, which came from 40 to 45 ophthalmopathy, 75 or so hyperthyroidism and approximately 17 progressor patients. To identify distinguishing TCR V-J signatures, a discovery cohort of 90 to 100 patients was used, comprising 43 with Graves' ophthalmopathy and around 60 with stable Graves' hyperthyroidism.

Points on this clonotype: Its antigen specificity is not known. No much larger clonotype is one base removed from it; base qualities were not supplied.

A patient counted as having stable Graves' hyperthyroidism if no progression to ophthalmopathy occurred over 18 months of follow-up. Hyperthyroidism patients were aged 18 to 65 years and newly diagnosed, with disease duration of less than 2 months. Exclusion was applied to patients with uncontrolled infections, other autoimmune diseases, pregnancy or lactation. Diagnoses were based on clinical symptoms, serum thyroxine and TRAb, thyroid ultrasound and orbital computed tomography. Ficoll-Paque density gradient centrifugation was used to isolate PBMCs from approximately 10 ml of fresh peripheral blood. Total RNA was extracted using Trizol reagent, and RNA quality was assessed on an Agilent 2100 Bioanalyzer. The TCR beta CDR3 regions were amplified from the RNA transcripts. A first-round RT-PCR of the TCR CDR3 used the HTBI primer set with the Qiagen OneStep RT-PCR kit. The libraries were constructed in a second round of multiplex PCR and then size-selected and purified. Libraries were sequenced paired-end with 100 bp reads on an Illumina HiSeq2000. Regarding the original processing steps: SOAPnuke was used to process the raw data, with reads discarded if the reads contained adapters or uncalled bases, had a mean Phred below 15, or lacked an exact constant-primer or identifier match. COPE v1.2.5 was used to merge the high-quality paired reads, and each unique nucleotide sequence was defined as a clonotype. MiTCR v1.1 was used to align clonotypes to the IMGT TRBV, TRBD and TRBJ reference segments. Only V-J combinations with frequency above 0.0001, covering 99% to 99.2% of repertoires, were analysed. A TCS score was defined as the ratio between F50 (clonal expansion) and ExV (chaos), using BLOSUM62-based TCRdist between CDR3 peptides within each V-J. Welch's t-statistics and random forest reduced approximately 520 V-J features to around 14, which were used in a naive Bayes classifier (R e1071). The Morisita-Horn index was used to measure how similar the thyroid and blood repertoires were. TCRdb reprocessing: public reads trimmed at Q25 with fastp, clones called with MiXCR, in-frame beta chains kept. Every CDR3 protein is listed once, alongside the most common genes and DNA of its rows. These V and J calls rely on TCRdb rather than the paper's analysis. The sample table contains nearly 750,000 distinct CDR3 sequences; only one count was recorded for around 40% of them. Less than 40% of the sample is taken by the ten largest.

What the work shows at the level of the full study, not this receptor alone: Sample size was not statistically predetermined, and blinding of investigators to group allocation was not performed. Ophthalmopathy was separated from stable hyperthyroidism by a 13 V-J signature model, with 85% to 90% sensitivity and 81% to 82% specificity obtained in cross-validation and 80%/75% obtained in testing. Blood samples also contained most of the expanded thyroid clonotypes (frequency above 0.001), which suggests that blood repertoires may reflect thyroid immune responses. In validation, progression to ophthalmopathy was predicted by the model with 65% to 71% sensitivity and 72.22% specificity, a median of around 6.5 months before onset.

Material for sequencing was blood. The clonotype originates from a woman aged 40 to 50 with Graves' hyperthyroidism.

The nucleotide sequence is given as TGTGCCAGCAGCCCCCGTGGGATGAGGGGCTACGGTGGCTACACCTTC. Translated, this gives CASSPRGMRGYGGYTF. The V gene is TRBV14 and the J gene is TRBJ1-2; a weak D assignment points to TRBD1 (5 bases agree). Trimming at the junction amounts to 4 bases on V and 7 bases on J, and the germline ends lie 22 bases apart. The germline V gene yields SGHDN for CDR1 and FVKESK for CDR2. The CDR3 starts with the cysteine, ends with the phenylalanine, and has 16 residues. The sequence is cut down to CDR3 DNA, 48 bases in frame from base 1.